This entry concerns a single T cell receptor beta chain. Its antigen is still unknown. No much larger clone is present one base from it, and per-base qualities are unavailable. The germline V gene supplies CDR1 SGHRS and CDR2 YFSETQ. The cysteine opens and the phenylalanine closes a CDR3 of 15 amino acids. The entry retains the CDR3 DNA only, 45 bases that are in frame from base 1. Relative to germline, V is missing 4 bases and J is missing 7 bases, with 6 bases of the junction outside any gene match. The data belong to a study of shared clonotypes between healthy human individuals (dated by TCRdb to 2018 to 2021). For the wider study: Two women and a few men aged 18 to 49 years were included in the cohort. For each donor, CD4 naive and CD4 memory were each given three plates, CD8 naive was given two plates, and CD8 memory was given one plate. To estimate repertoire size and how much clonotype sharing occurs between individuals, the study deeply sequenced the blood TCR repertoires of roughly 5 healthy adults. Libraries were prepared and TCR repertoires were sequenced by different laboratories using diverse techniques, in order to increase sequencing depth and limit assay-specific biases. Each donor's leukapheresis produced roughly between roughly 0.85 and 9.5 billion PBMCs. Results the study describes overall, beyond this receptor: Sampling was limited to blood, and TCR repertoires in tissue likely differ from TCR repertoires in blood. Higher generation probabilities were observed for clonotypes shared by all four sorted-subset donors than for non-shared clonotypes. Pairwise subsampling indicated that sequencing depth was expected to affect the degree of clonotype sharing among donors. Even with the large sequencing depth, rarefaction of the sorted-subset datasets indicated that sequencing was incomplete. Estimated clonotype richness was generally larger for naive than for memory subsets. Because the study included a small number of donors, the genetic and exposure-history diversity represented was limited. Sharing across several donors was observed for 5% to 6.5% of naive CD4, 3% to 3.5% of naive CD8, around 2.5% of memory CD4, and roughly 0.43% of memory CD8 clonotypes.

CD8 naive samples consisted of CD45RO-negative cells that were positively selected for CCR7, yielding a CD45RA+CCR7+ population without TemRA cells. The donors were healthy, HIV-negative adults with no recently reported acute infections or vaccinations. Every donor was a Caucasian adult living in Nashville, Tennessee, USA. Blood was obtained by leukapheresis, after which PBMCs were separated by Ficoll-Histopaque density gradient centrifugation and cryopreserved in liquid nitrogen vapor phase. Analytical flow cytometry was used to check the purity and quantity of every magnetically sorted T cell population. Genomic DNA was isolated from every sorted fraction and measured by UV absorbance on a Nanodrop 2000c. TCR CDR3 regions were amplified from genomic DNA by multiplex PCR using the deep immunoSEQ assay. For each cell subset, the extracted genomic DNA was distributed evenly across all wells of several immunoSEQ 96-well plates, and each plate served as one replicate. For sorted subsets, 150 to 250 ng of genomic DNA, equivalent to some 33,000 T cell genomes, went into each replicate PCR. Purified libraries were quantified with a Qubit 3.0 fluorometer, sized on a Bioanalyzer 2100, and re-quantified with the KAPA Library Quantification kit. Every immunoSEQ 96-well plate was sequenced on a dedicated single-read 150-cycle Illumina NextSeq 550 flow cell. The paper's data handling went like this. The immunoSEQ output contained only junctional sequences without quality scores, so filtering could not match that applied to full-length reads. To assign V/J genes and CDR3, sequences were annotated against IMGT germline references using PyIR, a Python wrapper for IgBLAST v1.9. Reads were filtered out if the reads had weak V/J assignments (E-value above 1e-6), no CDR3, stop codons, out-of-frame junctions, or ambiguous translated residues. V3J clonotypes were defined as sequences sharing an identical inferred V gene, J gene, and CDR3 amino acid sequence. Percentage overlap between repertoires was computed as shared unique clonotypes divided by the size of the smaller repertoire. Three approaches were used to assess repertoire richness: RTK rarefaction, the Chao1 estimator, and Recon v2.1 estimates of unobserved clonotypes. Generation probabilities were computed with OLGA for all TCRbeta clonotypes obtained by the gDNA method from a few donors. Held by TCRdb, this immuneACCESS table contains in-frame sequences only and omits some clones. Under half of the omission traces to an unresolved V gene where checked; the cause of the rest is unknown. The V and J calls and clone size come from that table; D and trimming were worked out from the DNA. A total of some 2 million clones appear in this sample, about 94% of them only once. The ten largest clones represent about 1.1% of the sample.

The rearranged segments are TRBV5-1 and TRBJ2-2, and 11 junction bases match TRBD1. Sequencing was done on a sample of naive CD8+ T cells sorted from blood. The cell subset or site tag for this specimen amounts to: CD45RA+CCR7+. This TCR was sampled from a young man in good health. The DNA sequence is given as TGCGCCAGCAGCAACGGACAGGGGGCCAGCGGGGAGCTGTTTTTT. It translates to CASSNGQGASGELFF.